These 28 T cell receptor beta chains originate from one sample sequenced in a study of blood T cell repertoires in COVID-19. Generated by immunoSEQ multiplex PCR, the TCRdb table keeps only in-frame clones and is missing some. The sample consists of 270,000 or so clones, around 83% of them appearing once. The material sequenced was PBMCs or T cells enriched from blood (not recorded which). These receptors all stem from a woman between 45 and 60 years old who had been exposed to COVID-19.

The chain has TRBV2 and TRBJ1-3; 7 bases are a match to TRBD1. The CDR3 is made up of 14 amino acids. Germline V CDR1 and CDR2: SNHLY, FYNNEI. V was pared by 6 bases and J by 4 bases, with 6 bases of the junction left unmatched. In nucleotides, the CDR3 is TGTGCCAGCAGGGCCGGGACAGCCGGAAACACCATATATTTT. Translated, it gives CASRAGTAGNTIYF.

This chain connects TRBV27 to TRBJ1-3, with no clear D. This CDR3 has 14 residues. From germline, CDR1 is MNHEY and CDR2 SMNVEV (reference sequence). V shed 9 bases and J shed 3 bases, with 15 bases lying between them. CDR3 bases: TGTGCCAGTTCACCGGTGGCAGGTGGAAACACCATATATTTT. As protein: CASSPVAGGNTIYF.

The chain couples TRBV19 to TRBJ2-7, with D possibly TRBD1 on 5 matching bases. CDR1 and CDR2 (germline): LNHDA, SQIVND (reference sequence). Trimming removed 3 bases at V and 4 bases at J, with 13 bases between. The length of the CDR3 is 14 residues. The CDR3 bases are TGTGCCAGTAGTATGGGTCCAGGGCAATACGAGCAGTACTTC. Its protein product is CASSMGPGQYEQYF. Looking up the rest from reference TRBV19 and TRBJ2-7 gives the full variable domain: DGGITQSPKYLFRKEGQNVTLSCEQNLNHDAMYWYRQDPGQGLRLIYYSQIVNDFQKGDIAEGYSVSREKKESFPLTVTSAQKNPTAFYLCASSMGPGQYEQYFGPGTRLTVT.

The chain recombines TRBV7-2 with TRBJ2-2; tentative D call: TRBD1 (5 bases). The CDR3 has 15 residues. The V and J ends lost 1 base and 7 bases respectively, with 13 bases between them. Germline V CDR1 and CDR2: SGHTA, FQGNSA. DNA of the CDR3: TGTGCCAGCAGCTTAGTATCCCAGGGCCGCGGGGAGCTGTTTTTT. Translated, it gives CASSLVSQGRGELFF.

V gene TRBV6-1 combines with J gene TRBJ2-2; a weak D match, TRBD1 (6 bases). With 1 base removed from V and 1 base from J, the gap between germline ends came to 19 bases. CDR1 and CDR2 from the germline V gene are MNHNS and SASEGT. The CDR3 is 19 residues long. This chain's CDR3 is CASSEVVAGALRNTGELFF. Written as DNA, the CDR3 is TGTGCCAGCAGTGAAGTGGTGGCAGGGGCCCTGAGGAACACCGGGGAGCTGTTTTTT.

V and J are TRBV5-1 and TRBJ1-2; TRBD1 aligns across 9 bases. The V gene end was trimmed by 4 bases and the J gene end by 3 bases; junction bases not matched to a gene: 4. CDR1 and CDR2 from the germline V gene are SGHRS and YFSETQ. The CDR3 consists of 14 residues. CDR3 bases: TGCGCCAGCAGCCGGGGACAGGGTGACTATGGCTACACCTTC. Amino acids: CASSRGQGDYGYTF.

V usage is TRBV7-2 and J usage is TRBJ1-5; tentative D call: TRBD1 (6 bases). The CDR3 sequence is 14 residues long. The germline V gene encodes CDR1 SGHTA and CDR2 FQGNSA. V gave up 3 bases and J gave up 6 bases, with 12 bases separating them. The CDR3 coding sequence is TGTGCCAGCAGCTTTAAGTTCAGGGGTCAGCCCCAGCATTTT. Residues: CASSFKFRGQPQHF. Full variable domain (outside the CDR3, taken from reference TRBV7-2 and TRBJ1-5): GAGVSQSPSNKVTEKGKDVELRCDPISGHTALYWYRQSLGQGLEFLIYFQGNSAPDKSGLPSDRFSAERTGGSVSTLTIQRTQQEDSAVYLCASSFKFRGQPQHFGDGTRLSIL.

The chain's CDR3 is CASSPGRRDGYTF. The CDR3, as DNA: TGTGCCAGCTCACCGGGACGGAGGGATGGCTACACCTTC. This chain joins TRBV18 and TRBJ1-2, with D perhaps TRBD1 (5 bases). Germline assignment: CDR1 KGHSH and CDR2 LQKENI. Deletions cut 3 bases from V and 6 bases from J, with 11 bases between. The CDR3 is made up of 13 amino acids.

The chain joins TRBV18 to TRBJ1-3; 7 bases agree with TRBD1. The germline V gene encodes CDR1 KGHSH and CDR2 LQKENI. The V segment lost 3 bases and the J segment 0 bases; nucleotides outside the gene matches: 5. The CDR3 consists of 16 residues. The CDR3 reads CASSPMTGNSGNTIYF. CDR3 DNA: TGTGCCAGCTCACCTATGACAGGGAACTCTGGAAACACCATATATTTT.

The chain is built from TRBV19 and TRBJ2-1; a possible D gene is TRBD2 (5 bases). Germline-derived CDR1 and CDR2 are LNHDA and SQIVND (reference sequence). The CDR3 contains 16 residues. V was clipped by 3 bases and J by 0 bases, with 12 bases between them. The CDR3, as DNA: TGTGCCAGTAGTATGAGGGTTTTAAGCTCCTACAATGAGCAGTTCTTC. Its translation is CASSMRVLSSYNEQFF.

The chain uses TRBV7-9 and TRBJ2-2; D is perhaps TRBD2 (6 bases). From germline, CDR1 is SEHNR and CDR2 FQNEAQ (reference sequence). The germline V and J ends were trimmed by 5 bases and 0 bases, with 13 bases remaining between them. CDR3 length equals 16 residues. CDR3 coding DNA: TGTGCCAGCAGCCCAGCCCGGGGGACGAACACCGGGGAGCTGTTTTTT. Translation gives CASSPARGTNTGELFF.

V gene TRBV28 combines with J gene TRBJ1-1, with TRBD1 as a possible D gene (5 bases). Trimming stripped 11 bases from V and 8 bases from J, with 24 bases between. The CDR3 is made up of 14 amino acids. The germline gives CDR1 MDHEN, CDR2 SYDVKM. CDR3 protein: CAARTIHRSLEAFF. The CDR3 DNA reads TGTGCCGCCCGAACCATTCACAGGTCCCTAGAAGCTTTCTTT.

The chain combines TRBV15 with TRBJ2-1; 8 bases match TRBD1. The CDR3 extends over 13 amino acids. CDR1 and CDR2 (germline): LNHNV, YYDKDF (reference sequence). Germline trimming cut 8 bases from V and 10 bases from J; bases unmatched to any gene: 10. The CDR3 spells CATQFSGGGEQFF. The CDR3 nucleotides are TGTGCCACCCAATTTTCAGGGGGCGGAGAGCAGTTCTTC.

This chain links TRBV10-3 with TRBJ1-1; maybe TRBD1 (5 bases). Trimming removed 8 bases at V and 0 bases at J, with 16 bases between. CDR1 and CDR2 (germline): ENHRY, SYGVKD. This CDR3 is 15 amino acids long. The CDR3 region has the DNA TGTGCCATCTCTAGAGGGAGGGGCTTGAACACTGAAGCTTTCTTT. Its protein product is CAISRGRGLNTEAFF.

The sample holds one count of this clone. This sequence joins TRBV27 and TRBJ1-2, with 7 bases fitting TRBD1. V shed 3 bases and J 8 bases; nucleotides not matched to a gene: 9. The germline V gene has CDR1 MNHEY and CDR2 SMNVEV (reference sequence). This CDR3 has 14 residues. CDR3 bases: TGTGCCAGCAGTTTCGACAGGGTGAGGGGCGGCTACACCTTC. Translation: CASSFDRVRGGYTF.

The chain couples TRBV12-5 to TRBJ1-3; a weak D match, TRBD1 (6 bases). V gave up 4 bases and J gave up 4 bases, with 14 bases separating them. In germline, CDR1 is LGHNT, CDR2 FRNRAP. This CDR3 is 15 amino acids long. The CDR3: CASGSGQNSGNTIYF. CDR3 DNA sequence: TGTGCTAGTGGTTCTGGACAGAACTCGGGAAACACCATATATTTT.

The chain combines TRBV9 with TRBJ2-2, with TRBD1 identical over 9 bases. CDR3 length: 15 residues. Germline assignment: CDR1 SGDLS and CDR2 YYNGEE. The V gene end was trimmed by 3 bases and the J gene end by 6 bases; junction bases not matched to a gene: 6. The CDR3 protein is CASSGGQGNAGELFF. In nucleotides, the CDR3 is TGTGCCAGCAGCGGGGGACAGGGTAACGCCGGGGAGCTGTTTTTT. Full variable domain (remainder filled in from reference TRBV9 and TRBJ2-2): DSGVTQTPKHLITATGQRVTLRCSPRSGDLSVYWYQQSLDQGLQFLIQYYNGEERAKGNILERFSAQQFPDLHSELNLSSLELGDSALYFCASSGGQGNAGELFFGEGSRLTVL.

V usage is TRBV27 and J usage is TRBJ2-7, with D perhaps matching TRBD1 (6 bases). CDR3 size: 14 residues. The V gene's germline CDR1 is MNHEY and CDR2 SMNVEV (reference sequence). V dropped 5 bases and J dropped 2 bases, with 13 bases sitting between them. The CDR3 DNA is TGTGCCAGCAGTCTGACAGGTAGGACCTACGAGCAGTACTTC. Amino acid sequence: CASSLTGRTYEQYF.

The rearrangement links TRBV6-5 to TRBJ1-4; tentatively, D is TRBD1 (5 bases). V lost 4 bases, J lost 1 base, and 10 bases lay in between. This CDR3 region has 15 residues. Germline V gene sequence: CDR1 MNHEY, CDR2 SVGAGI. The CDR3: CASSSGGLTNEKLFF. Here the CDR3 DNA reads TGTGCCAGCAGTTCGGGGGGTTTAACTAATGAAAAACTGTTTTTT.

At least ten counts were recorded for this clone. V and J are TRBV10-3 and TRBJ1-1; the match to TRBD1 covers 7 bases. From germline, CDR1 is ENHRY and CDR2 SYGVKD. Germline trimming cut 5 bases from V and 5 bases from J; bases unmatched to any gene: 8. The CDR3 covers 14 residues. CDR3 loop: CAISSRDSGTEAFF. CDR3 bases: TGTGCCATCAGTTCCCGGGACAGTGGGACTGAAGCTTTCTTT.

The rearrangement links TRBV11-2 to TRBJ2-3, with TRBD1 as a possible D gene (6 bases). The CDR3 totals 14 residues. Germline CDR1 is SGHAT and CDR2 is FQNNGV. V was shortened by 3 bases and J by 2 bases, with 9 bases between the two germline ends. CDR3 amino acids: CASSLRTATDTQYF. CDR3 nucleotide sequence: TGTGCCAGCAGCTTGCGGACAGCCACAGATACGCAGTATTTT.

This chain connects TRBV7-9 to TRBJ1-1, with D perhaps TRBD1 (5 bases). Germline V gene sequence: CDR1 SEHNR, CDR2 FQNEAQ (reference sequence). The CDR3 has 16 residues. V lost 1 base and J lost 1, with 13 bases in between. The CDR3 here is CASSLDKGPGNTEAFF. The CDR3 coding sequence is TGTGCCAGCAGCTTAGATAAGGGGCCTGGGAACACTGAAGCTTTCTTT.

The CDR3 sequence is CASSATSGAASYEQYF. CDR3 bases: TGTGCCAGCAGCGCCACTAGCGGGGCCGCCTCCTACGAGCAGTACTTC. This chain links TRBV7-2 with TRBJ2-7, with 10 bases aligning to TRBD2. The CDR3 extends over 16 amino acids. The germline gives CDR1 SGHTA, CDR2 FQGNSA. The ends lost 5 bases at V and 0 bases at J; junction bases unmatched: 7. Full variable domain (rest looked up from reference TRBV7-2 and TRBJ2-7): GAGVSQSPSNKVTEKGKDVELRCDPISGHTALYWYRQSLGQGLEFLIYFQGNSAPDKSGLPSDRFSAERTGGSVSTLTIQRTQQEDSAVYLCASSATSGAASYEQYFGPGTRLTVT.

The chain uses TRBV11-1 and TRBJ1-2, with unresolved D. CDR1 SGHAT and CDR2 FQDESV come from the germline V gene (reference sequence). V was shortened by 4 bases and J by 2 bases, with 11 bases between the two germline ends. The CDR3 loop spans 14 amino acids. The CDR3 here is CASSSFGINYGYTF. DNA for the CDR3: TGTGCCAGCAGCTCCTTCGGGATAAACTATGGCTACACCTTC.

The CDR3 DNA follows: TGTGCCAGCAGCCTCATAAAACCGGGCGGCGGGGTTTTGGCTTTCTTT. This codes for CASSLIKPGGGVLAFF. The chain recombines TRBV3-1 (or the pseudogene TRBV3-2) with TRBJ1-1; D is ambiguous. The length of the CDR3 is 16 residues. Trimming took off 4 bases at V and 11 bases at J, with 26 bases between the two ends. Germline V gene lookup returns CDR1 LGHDT and CDR2 YNNKEL (reference sequence).

The chain carries TRBV7-9 and TRBJ2-1; a weak D match, TRBD2 (5 bases). There are 14 residues in the CDR3. Trimming left V 4 bases short and J 9 bases short, with 16 bases between. Germline lookup yields CDR1 SEHNR and CDR2 FQNEAQ (reference sequence). This CDR3 is CASSSGRDGSEQFF. In DNA, the CDR3 is TGTGCCAGCAGCTCCGGAAGGGATGGGAGTGAGCAGTTCTTC.

This chain uses TRBV6-4 with TRBJ1-1; no firm D call. CDR1 is MRHNA, CDR2 SNTAGT, per germline. The CDR3 has 13 amino acids. The V end was cut by 8 bases, the J end by 0 bases, with 10 bases between. This CDR3 is CASAREVNTEAFF. The CDR3 region has the DNA TGTGCCAGCGCACGGGAGGTGAACACTGAAGCTTTCTTT.

This clone was observed once. The chain joins TRBV10-2 to TRBJ1-6, with D unclear. The CDR3 has 12 residues. V dropped 2 bases and J dropped 7 bases, with 3 bases sitting between them. From germline, CDR1 is WSHSY and CDR2 SAAADI. The DNA for the CDR3 is TGCGCCAGCAGTGAGCAAAATTCACCCCTCCACTTT. Translated: CASSEQNSPLHF.